This T cell receptor beta chain was identified in a study of PD-L1 blockade in urothelial cancer. Study as a whole: Patients started atezolizumab around 2014, 1,200 mg intravenously every 3 weeks. Blood analysis occurred 3 weeks (second dose) and 6 weeks after treatment start. Median T cell yield per blood sample was more than 120,000 cells.

Trimming cost V 3 bases and J 4 bases; bases outside gene matches: 6. The CDR3 consists of 14 residues. CDR1 and CDR2 from the germline V gene are SGDLS and YYNGEE. Time point noted: pretreatment peripheral blood. Measured with immunoSEQ multiplex PCR; TCRdb has only the in-frame clones, and not every one. The sample consists of about 130,000 clones, roughly 83% of them appearing once. The sequences come from PBMCs, collected around atezolizumab (anti-PD-L1) treatment. The chain employs TRBV9 and TRBJ1-2; 7 bases line up with TRBD1. The receptor's source is a man aged 50 to 59 with urothelial cancer. CDR3 sequence reads: CASSGQGGGYGYTF. CDR3 in DNA: TGTGCCAGCAGCGGACAGGGAGGTGGCTATGGCTACACCTTC.